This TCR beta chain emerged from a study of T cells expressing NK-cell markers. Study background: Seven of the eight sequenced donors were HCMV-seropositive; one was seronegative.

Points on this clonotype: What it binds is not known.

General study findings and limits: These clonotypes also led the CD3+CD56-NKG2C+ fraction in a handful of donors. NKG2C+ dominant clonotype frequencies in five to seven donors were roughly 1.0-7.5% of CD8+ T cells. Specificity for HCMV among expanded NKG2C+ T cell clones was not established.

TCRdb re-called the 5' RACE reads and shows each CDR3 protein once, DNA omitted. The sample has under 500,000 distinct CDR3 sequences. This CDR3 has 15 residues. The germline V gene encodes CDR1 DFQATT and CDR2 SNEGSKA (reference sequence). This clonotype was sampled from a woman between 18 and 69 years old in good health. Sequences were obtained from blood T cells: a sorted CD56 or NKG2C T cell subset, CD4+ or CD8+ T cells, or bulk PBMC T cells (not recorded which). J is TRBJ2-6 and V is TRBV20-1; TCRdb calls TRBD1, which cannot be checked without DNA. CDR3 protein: CSALDRVPGANVLTF.